The next 5 T cell receptor beta chains were all read from a single sample in a study of blood T cell repertoires in COVID-19. Only in-frame clones appear in the TCRdb table, and some are missing; sequencing was by immunoSEQ multiplex PCR. This table has around 200,000 clones, over 75% appearing once. Sequencing was carried out using peripheral blood. The source is a man older than 75 with acute or convalescent COVID-19.

There are a few counts of this clone. The chain carries TRBV28 and TRBJ2-7; perhaps TRBD1 as D (6 bases). This CDR3 contains 12 residues. Trimming shortened V by 6 bases and J by 9 bases, and 15 bases separated the two germline ends. Per germline, CDR1 MDHEN and CDR2 SYDVKM. CDR3: CASRAQGTGQYF. In DNA, the CDR3 is TGTGCCAGCAGGGCTCAGGGGACCGGGCAGTACTTC.

This chain connects TRBV18 to TRBJ2-2; D possibly corresponds to TRBD1 (5 bases). Germline-derived CDR1 and CDR2 are KGHSH and LQKENI. V was trimmed by 3 bases and J by 5 bases, leaving 13 bases between them. This CDR3 has 15 residues. The CDR3 reads CASSPSLSGTGELFF. DNA for the CDR3: TGTGCCAGCTCACCTAGCCTATCAGGGACCGGGGAGCTGTTTTTT. Full variable domain (remainder filled in from reference TRBV18 and TRBJ2-2): NAGVMQNPRHLVRRRGQEARLRCSPMKGHSHVYWYRQLPEEGLKFMVYLQKENIIDESGMPKERFSAEFPKEGPSILRIQQVVRGDSAAYFCASSPSLSGTGELFFGEGSRLTVL.

The chain is built from TRBV5-5 and TRBJ2-1; 11 bases agree with TRBD1. J was trimmed by 4 bases and V by 4 bases; bases with no gene match: 4. This CDR3 is built from 15 residues. In germline, CDR1 is SGHKS, CDR2 YYEKEE (reference sequence). Written as DNA, the CDR3 is TGTGCCAGCAGCCTGGACAGGGGGCTGTACAATGAGCAGTTCTTC. Its protein is CASSLDRGLYNEQFF. Based on the CDR3 plus reference TRBV5-5 and TRBJ2-1, the full variable domain is DAGVTQSPTHLIKTRGQQVTLRCSPISGHKSVSWYQQVLGQGPQFIFQYYEKEERGRGNFPDRFSARQFPNYSSELNVNALLLGDSALYLCASSLDRGLYNEQFFGPGTRLTVL.

This clone was recorded once. The chain couples TRBV5-1 to TRBJ2-1, with 13 positions matching TRBD2. Trimming cost V 4 bases and J 9 bases; bases outside gene matches: 10. CDR3 length equals 16 residues. CDR1 is SGHRS, CDR2 YFSETQ, per germline. CDR3 DNA sequence: TGCGCCAGCAGCCCCTGGACTAGCGGGAGTGGTAGTGAGCAGTTCTTC. Encoded protein: CASSPWTSGSGSEQFF.

V is TRBV27 and J is TRBJ2-3, with D maybe TRBD2 (6 bases). Trimming took 2 bases from V and 2 from J, leaving 11 bases between them. The germline CDR1 and CDR2 sequences are MNHEY and SMNVEV (reference sequence). This CDR3 is built from 15 residues. As DNA, the CDR3 is TGTGCCAGCAGTTTAAGGCGGGGATTCACAGATACGCAGTATTTT. Its translation is CASSLRRGFTDTQYF.